This T cell receptor beta chain was identified in a study of cytomegalovirus exposure and HLA in healthy donors. This CDR3 comprises 12 residues. The germline V gene encodes CDR1 SNHLY and CDR2 FYNNEI. Concerning this clone: Its antigen is not known. A read error may account for a junction end that differs from germline. Other DNA sequences in this specimen translate into the identical CDR3.

Study observations and caveats: Investigators reported 164 TCR beta chains as tied to cytomegalovirus. Researchers reportedly found TCR beta sequences accurately predicted most subjects' HLA-A and HLA-B alleles.

Vbeta (60) and Jbeta (13) primers were used in the PCR. The protocol was immunoSEQ multiplex PCR, while the TCRdb copy is restricted to in-frame clones and leaves out a portion. In the table there are 140,000 or so clones, roughly a tenth of which are singletons. This sequence was found in a male donor in good health and CMV-seronegative. What was sequenced was PBMCs. The chain joins TRBV2 to TRBJ2-7; 7 positions match TRBD1. CDR3 residues: CASIDRAYEQYF. The CDR3 region has the DNA TGTGCAAGCATCGACAGGGCCTACGAGCAGTACTTC.